The 25 T cell receptor beta chains presented below share a single source sample, sequenced in a study of blood T cell repertoires in COVID-19 (dated by TCRdb to the early 2020s). The library was produced with the immunoSEQ multiplex PCR assay. Drawn from immuneACCESS, this table holds only the in-frame rearrangements with V and J called that TCRdb kept. Clones are partly lost; checked studies trace under half to an unresolved V gene and leave the rest unexplained. This sample comprises about 59,000 clones, 65% to 80% of them detected only once. Of the sample, approximately 3.4% is held by the ten largest clones. Material: peripheral blood. Receptors were obtained from a man aged 55 to 70 with acute or convalescent COVID-19.

The rearrangement joins TRBV28 to TRBJ2-7, with 11 bases lining up with TRBD2. Germline trimming cut 2 bases from V and 3 bases from J; bases unmatched to any gene: 9. Per the germline V gene, CDR1 is MDHEN and CDR2 is SYDVKM. The CDR3 runs to 17 residues. The CDR3 DNA is TGTGCCAGCAGTTTAACACTAGCGGGAGTGGCAAACTACGAGCAGTACTTC. As protein: CASSLTLAGVANYEQYF.

The chain carries TRBV28 and TRBJ2-7; a weak D match, TRBD2 (6 bases). Deletions cut 6 bases from V and 3 bases from J, with 12 bases between. Germline V gives CDR1 MDHEN, CDR2 SYDVKM. The CDR3 is 13 amino acids. CDR3 DNA: TGTGCCAGCAGCCGTGGGGGGAGCTACGAGCAGTACTTC. Its protein product is CASSRGGSYEQYF.

The chain couples TRBV28 to TRBJ1-2; maybe TRBD1 (6 bases). Germline CDR1 reads MDHEN; CDR2 reads SYDVKM. The CDR3 is 14 amino acids. V was shortened by 4 bases and J by 0 bases, with 9 bases between the two germline ends. CDR3 residues: CASSWTASNYGYTF. CDR3 nucleotides: TGTGCCAGCAGTTGGACAGCCTCTAACTATGGCTACACCTTC.

The chain links TRBV2 to TRBJ1-2, with a weak D call TRBD1 (5 bases). Germline V lookup: CDR1 SNHLY, CDR2 FYNNEI. The ends were cut back, 8 bases at V and 4 bases at J, with 17 bases in the middle. This CDR3 has 14 amino acids. This CDR3 reads CASLPPGGAYGYTF. CDR3 in DNA: TGTGCCAGCCTACCTCCTGGAGGGGCCTATGGCTACACCTTC.

This clone appeared a single time. V and J are TRBV15 and TRBJ2-1; the D gene is possibly TRBD1 (5 bases). V lost 3 bases and J 7 bases, leaving 10 bases between the germline ends. CDR1 and CDR2 from the germline V gene are LNHNV and YYDKDF (reference sequence). The CDR3 loop spans 13 amino acids. The CDR3 region has the DNA TGTGCCACCAGCAGTCAGGGCCGGAATGAGCAGTTCTTC. Translated: CATSSQGRNEQFF.

This chain connects TRBV4-2 to TRBJ2-2; 11 nucleotides agree with TRBD2. Trimming cost V 1 base and J 8 bases; bases outside gene matches: 0. The germline V gene has CDR1 LGHNA and CDR2 YNFKEQ. The CDR3 contains 14 residues. CDR3 nucleotide sequence: TGTGCCAGCAGCCAAGGACTAGCGGGGGGGGAGCTGTTTTTT. It yields the protein CASSQGLAGGELFF.

The gene calls are TRBV28 and TRBJ2-2; 8 bases are a match to TRBD1. This CDR3 is built from 17 residues. Germline loops: CDR1 MDHEN, CDR2 SYDVKM. The junction had 13 bases not matched to a gene; V was cut back by 3 bases and J by 7 bases. The CDR3 spells CASSFSPGRGRGGELFF. CDR3 coding DNA: TGTGCCAGCAGTTTTTCTCCAGGCAGGGGGCGAGGCGGGGAGCTGTTTTTT.

The chain joins TRBV18 to TRBJ1-1, with D maybe TRBD1 (5 bases). Trimming left V 2 bases short and J 5 bases short, with 18 bases between. In germline, CDR1 is KGHSH, CDR2 LQKENI. The CDR3 covers 16 residues. CDR3 sequence reads: CASSPRRLGGMTEAFF. The DNA for the CDR3 is TGTGCCAGCTCACCAAGGAGATTGGGGGGGATGACTGAAGCTTTCTTT.

This clone was observed a handful of times. The V call is TRBV11-2, the J call TRBJ2-5, with D possibly matching TRBD1 (6 bases). V was pared by 0 bases and J by 5 bases, with 13 bases between. CDR3 length: 15 residues. Germline V gene sequence: CDR1 SGHAT, CDR2 FQNNGV. CDR3 protein: CASSLEAGDHETQYF. For the CDR3, the DNA is TGTGCCAGCAGCTTAGAGGCAGGGGATCATGAGACCCAGTACTTC.

This clone came up once. The chain links TRBV7-3 to TRBJ2-1, with a possible D match to TRBD2 (5 bases). Trimming took 6 bases from V and 6 from J, leaving 15 bases between them. The germline V gene has CDR1 SGHTA and CDR2 FQGTGA. CDR3 size: 14 residues. CDR3 sequence (DNA): TGTGCCAGCAGTCCAGGTCCTGAGGGCAATGAGCAGTTCTTC. The encoded protein is CASSPGPEGNEQFF. The full variable domain, completed using reference TRBV7-3 and TRBJ2-1, is GAGVSQTPSNKVTEKGKYVELRCDPISGHTALYWYRQSLGQGPEFLIYFQGTGAADDSGLPNDRFFAVRPEGSVSTLKIQRTERGDSAVYLCASSPGPEGNEQFFGPGTRLTVL.

The chain carries TRBV4-1 and TRBJ1-2; TRBD1 aligns across 11 bases. This CDR3 has 14 amino acids. V was clipped by 7 bases and J by 7 bases; unmatched bases: 8. Germline V CDR1 and CDR2: MGHRA, YSYEKL. The CDR3 protein is CASTLGQGAFGYTF. DNA for the CDR3: TGCGCCAGCACATTAGGACAGGGGGCTTTTGGCTACACCTTC.

The V call is TRBV30, the J call TRBJ1-2; D is ambiguous. Trimming removed 3 bases at V and 0 bases at J, with 8 bases between. This CDR3 is built from 13 residues. Looked up from germline, CDR1 is GTSNPN and CDR2 is SVGIG (reference sequence). CDR3 residues: CAWSVGANYGYTF. Here the CDR3 DNA reads TGTGCCTGGAGCGTGGGAGCTAACTATGGCTACACCTTC.

This rearrangement joins TRBV9 to TRBJ2-7; perhaps TRBD1 as D (5 bases). V lost 0 bases, J lost 6 bases, and 7 bases lay in between. The length of the CDR3 is 12 residues. From germline, CDR1 is SGDLS and CDR2 YYNGEE. The CDR3 loop is CASSVEGLEQYF. The CDR3 DNA reads TGTGCCAGCAGCGTAGAGGGGCTCGAGCAGTACTTC.

This sequence joins TRBV27 and TRBJ1-6; the D gene is possibly TRBD1 (5 bases). Trimming removed 2 bases at V and 6 bases at J, with 17 bases between. The CDR3 length is 17 residues. The V gene's germline CDR1 is MNHEY and CDR2 SMNVEV (reference sequence). The DNA for the CDR3 is TGTGCCAGCAGTTTAAGGGCGGGGCGAGGGGTTAATTCACCCCTCCACTTT. Protein: CASSLRAGRGVNSPLHF.

This clone is termed medium-sized. This chain uses TRBV24-1 with TRBJ2-1, with 12 positions matching TRBD2. Germline V gene sequence: CDR1 KGHDR, CDR2 SFDVKD. The CDR3 runs to 15 residues. Unmatched junction bases numbered 5, after V lost 7 bases and J lost 5 bases. In nucleotides, the CDR3 is TGTGCCACCAGAGCTAGCGGGAGGGGAGACAATGAGCAGTTCTTC. Its protein product is CATRASGRGDNEQFF.

The chain links TRBV25-1 to TRBJ1-1; 7 bases align to TRBD1. This CDR3 comprises 15 residues. With 8 bases clipped from V and 0 bases from J, the junction kept 9 bases outside the gene matches. Germline loops: CDR1 MGHDK, CDR2 SYGVNS. The CDR3 sequence: CASSATGTVNTEAFF. The CDR3 DNA reads TGTGCCAGCTCTGCTACCGGGACAGTGAACACTGAAGCTTTCTTT.

V usage is TRBV6-2 or TRBV6-3 and J usage is TRBJ2-7; TRBD2 matches 12 bases. Germline CDR1 reads MNHEY; CDR2 reads SVGEGT. This CDR3 has 15 residues. V was clipped by 0 bases and J by 3 bases; unmatched bases: 0. CDR3 in amino acids: CASSYSTSGGYEQYF. The CDR3, as DNA: TGTGCCAGCAGTTACTCGACTAGCGGGGGCTACGAGCAGTACTTC.

The V and J genes are TRBV11-2 and TRBJ2-2; the match to TRBD2 covers 8 bases. The junction had 7 bases not matched to a gene; V was cut back by 2 bases and J by 5 bases. The CDR3 extends over 16 amino acids. Germline V lookup: CDR1 SGHAT, CDR2 FQNNGV. As DNA, the CDR3 is TGTGCCAGCAGCTTAAGGAAACTAGCGGTTACCGGGGAGCTGTTTTTT. It translates to CASSLRKLAVTGELFF.

The rearrangement uses TRBV7-2 and TRBJ2-2, with D perhaps matching TRBD2 (6 bases). CDR1 is SGHTA, CDR2 FQGNSA, per germline. CDR3 length equals 16 residues. The V and J ends lost 3 bases and 5 bases respectively, with 16 bases between them. CDR3 protein: CASSFLAGSGTGELFF. The CDR3 coding sequence is TGTGCCAGCAGCTTTCTAGCCGGGAGTGGAACCGGGGAGCTGTTTTTT.

This clone was observed a handful of times. This sequence joins TRBV5-1 and TRBJ2-7, with D perhaps TRBD2 (6 bases). The CDR3 covers 13 residues. Germline lookup yields CDR1 SGHRS and CDR2 YFSETQ. Deletions cut 3 bases from V and 1 base from J, with 8 bases between. The CDR3 DNA reads as TGCGCCAGCAGCTGGGGGGTTTCCTACGAGCAGTACTTC. Translation: CASSWGVSYEQYF.

V is TRBV3-1 (or the pseudogene TRBV3-2) and J is TRBJ1-6, with 8 bases matching TRBD1. V shed 1 base, J shed 0 bases, and the junction held 2 bases outside the gene matches. Germline CDR1 is LGHDT and CDR2 is YNNKEL (reference sequence). This CDR3 is built from 17 residues. The chain's CDR3 is CASSQGDRSSYNSPLHF. The CDR3 region has the DNA TGTGCCAGCAGCCAAGGGGACAGGAGCTCCTATAATTCACCCCTCCACTTT.

V usage is TRBV2 and J usage is TRBJ2-7, with D possibly TRBD1 on 5 matching bases. The CDR3 covers 13 residues. Germline-derived CDR1 and CDR2 are SNHLY and FYNNEI. Trimming left V 6 bases short and J 3 bases short, with 12 bases between. The CDR3 nucleotides read TGTGCCAGCAGATTGGACATGGTCTACGAGCAGTACTTC. Translation gives CASRLDMVYEQYF.

This chain links TRBV19 with TRBJ2-7; 14 nucleotides match TRBD2. The V gene's germline CDR1 is LNHDA and CDR2 SQIVND (reference sequence). The CDR3 contains 15 residues. V lost 5 bases and J lost 0; bases outside the gene matches: 0. The CDR3 loop is CASSGTSGSSYEQYF. CDR3 nucleotide sequence: TGTGCCAGTAGTGGGACTAGCGGGAGCTCCTACGAGCAGTACTTC. Using reference TRBV19 and TRBJ2-7 for the parts outside the CDR3, the full variable domain is DGGITQSPKYLFRKEGQNVTLSCEQNLNHDAMYWYRQDPGQGLRLIYYSQIVNDFQKGDIAEGYSVSREKKESFPLTVTSAQKNPTAFYLCASSGTSGSSYEQYFGPGTRLTVT.

V and J are TRBV5-4 and TRBJ2-6; possible D gene TRBD2, 6 bases. This CDR3 region has 19 residues. V lost 1 base and J 0 bases, leaving 17 bases between the germline ends. Germline loops: CDR1 SGHNT, CDR2 YYREEE (reference sequence). The CDR3 region has the DNA TGTGCCAGCAGCTTGCCCATGGGGCGGGACCTCTCTGGGGCCAACGTCCTGACTTTC. It is translated as CASSLPMGRDLSGANVLTF.

The J gene is TRBJ2-3, the V gene TRBV5-4, with 7 bases that match TRBD2. J was trimmed by 0 bases and V by 3 bases; bases with no gene match: 4. This CDR3 is 15 amino acids long. Per the germline V gene, CDR1 is SGHNT and CDR2 is YYREEE (reference sequence). The CDR3 loop reads CASSSLAASTDTQYF. DNA of the CDR3: TGTGCCAGCAGCTCTCTAGCGGCCAGCACAGATACGCAGTATTTT.